This T cell receptor (beta chain) was found in a study of somatic mutations in cytotoxic T cells in rheumatoid arthritis. Whole-study findings and limits: Measured CD8+ T-cell clonality, a value compared between rheumatoid arthritis patients and age-matched healthy controls, did not differ significantly.

From germline, CDR1 is SGHVS and CDR2 FQNEAQ. Trimming cost V 3 bases and J 5 bases; bases outside gene matches: 12. CDR3 length: 17 amino acids. Using immunoSEQ multiplex PCR, the repertoire was profiled, and TCRdb retains in-frame clones only, with some absent. The table shows 25,000 to 35,000 clones, with roughly 86% occurring only once. As for this clone: The antigen is unknown.

The TCR originated in an adult with rheumatoid arthritis. The chain has TRBV7-8 and TRBJ1-2, with TRBD1 matching over 10 bases. Specimen: CD8+ T cells sorted from blood. The CDR3 sequence: CASSFLRPGTGVYGYTF. CDR3 nucleotide sequence: TGTGCCAGCAGCTTTCTTCGCCCCGGGACAGGGGTTTATGGCTACACCTTC. Filled out from reference TRBV7-8 and TRBJ1-2, the complete variable domain reads GAGVSQSPRYKVAKRGQDVALRCDPISGHVSLFWYQQALGQGPEFLTYFQNEAQLDKSGLPSDRFFAERPEGSVSTLKIQRTQQEDSAVYLCASSFLRPGTGVYGYTFGSGTRLTVV.